The sequence of this T cell receptor beta chain was determined in a study of post-analysis software for immune sequencing data (dated by TCRdb to the mid-2010s). Regarding the complete study: Recorded disease courses included relapsing-remitting, secondary progressive and progressive-relapsing multiple sclerosis, with some patients lacking subtype annotation. The patient repertoires were compared against some twelve previously published healthy control repertoires obtained from donors aged roughly 6 to 28 years. A subset of samples was prepared in parallel using single-end sample barcoding, then pooled and co-amplified after Illumina adapter ligation. Summary of the overall study and its limitations: Compared with controls, multiple sclerosis patients had significantly lower normalized Chao1 diversity, a finding suggesting substantial peripheral T-cell clonal expansion. Significantly higher frequencies in patients than in controls were found for roughly 5 TRBV segments, including TRBV5-6, TRBV5-1 and TRBV20-1. The multiple sclerosis patient group was slightly younger than the control group. Direct clustering with F measure showed strong co-clustering of samples prepared in the same batch, prompting a batch-effect correction.

V is shortened by 4 bases, J by 7 bases, and the region joining them spans 16 bases. The CDR3 runs 15 residues from the cysteine to the phenylalanine. Just the 45-base CDR3 DNA is kept, in frame starting at base 1. In the germline V gene, CDR1 corresponds to KGHDR and CDR2 to SFDVKD. What the time point label conveys for this sample: second blood draw from one MS patient after hematopoietic stem cell transplantation. To demonstrate the VDJtools post-analysis software, TCR beta repertoires were profiled from the peripheral blood of 10 to 15 young patients with multiple sclerosis. The multiple sclerosis patients were children and adolescents between roughly 6 and 17 years of age. Libraries came from PCR. TCRdb shows the sequencer as Illumina HiSeq 2500. To reduce PCR and sequencing biases, unique molecular identifiers were built into the TCR beta cDNA libraries. Roughly 0.5 million cDNA molecules were obtained per 1 to 10 million input T cells, so each molecule approximated one T cell. The same protocol used for the earlier healthy control dataset was applied to prepare and sequence the patient libraries. Samples belonging to the same batch were prepared together, multiplexed and sequenced on a shared HiSeq lane. The study's processing was this. Raw barcoded reads were processed with MIGEC, and single-read molecular identifier groups were discarded before consensus assembly and CDR3 extraction. VDJtools was used for post-analysis of the clonotype tables, with diversity normalized by down-sampling every dataset to the smallest sample size. To correct batch-related cross-sample contamination, repertoire overlap clustering matched CDR3 amino acid sequences but not nucleotide sequences. TCRdb redid the processing of the public reads, applying fastp at Q25 and MiXCR, and retained in-frame beta chains. A single entry per CDR3 protein holds the most common genes and DNA from its merged rows. These V and J calls originate from TCRdb's pipeline instead of the authors' own analysis. This sample holds roughly 160,000 distinct CDR3 sequences; roughly 35% were observed only once. Approximately 30% of the sample goes to the ten largest clones.

This clonotype came up a few times. Its recognized antigen is unknown. Base quality data are lacking; no much larger clone is found one base away. Material: blood, obtained after autologous hematopoietic stem cell transplantation. The receptor's source is a girl aged 5-17 years with multiple sclerosis. Donor details come from another sample of the same person, matched by shared clones. Rearrangement joined TRBV24-1 to TRBJ1-5; TRBD1 could be the D gene, as 6 bases match. In nucleotide form, the sequence is TGTGCCACCAGTGACTCCGGGACACCATACCAGCCCCAGCATTTT. Its amino acids are CATSDSGTPYQPQHF.